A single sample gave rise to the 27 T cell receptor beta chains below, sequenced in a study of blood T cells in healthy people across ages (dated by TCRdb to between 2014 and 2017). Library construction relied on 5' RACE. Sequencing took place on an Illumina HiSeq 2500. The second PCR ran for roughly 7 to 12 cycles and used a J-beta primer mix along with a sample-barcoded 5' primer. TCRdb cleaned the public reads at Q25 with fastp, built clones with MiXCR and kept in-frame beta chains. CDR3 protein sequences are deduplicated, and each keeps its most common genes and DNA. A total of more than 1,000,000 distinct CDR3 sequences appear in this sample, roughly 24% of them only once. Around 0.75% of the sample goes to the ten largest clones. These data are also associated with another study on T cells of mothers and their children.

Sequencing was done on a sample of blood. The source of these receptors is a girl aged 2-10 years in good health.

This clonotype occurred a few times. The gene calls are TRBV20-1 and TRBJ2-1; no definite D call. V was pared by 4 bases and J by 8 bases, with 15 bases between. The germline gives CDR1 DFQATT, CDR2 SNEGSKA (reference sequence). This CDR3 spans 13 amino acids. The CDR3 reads CSATWTNSDEQFF. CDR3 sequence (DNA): TGCAGTGCTACCTGGACGAACAGCGATGAGCAGTTCTTC.

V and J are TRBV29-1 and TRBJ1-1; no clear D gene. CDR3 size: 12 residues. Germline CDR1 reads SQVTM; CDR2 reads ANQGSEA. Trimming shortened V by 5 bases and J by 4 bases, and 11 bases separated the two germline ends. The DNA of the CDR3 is TGCAGCGTTATCACGAGCAGCACTGAAGCTTTCTTT. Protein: CSVITSSTEAFF.

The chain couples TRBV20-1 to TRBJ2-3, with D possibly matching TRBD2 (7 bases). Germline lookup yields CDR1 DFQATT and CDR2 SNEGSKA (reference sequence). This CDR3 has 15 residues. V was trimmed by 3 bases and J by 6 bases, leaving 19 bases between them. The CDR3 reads CSASKTGGGGDTQYF. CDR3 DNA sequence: TGCAGTGCTAGCAAGACGGGAGGAGGGGGGGATACGCAGTATTTT.

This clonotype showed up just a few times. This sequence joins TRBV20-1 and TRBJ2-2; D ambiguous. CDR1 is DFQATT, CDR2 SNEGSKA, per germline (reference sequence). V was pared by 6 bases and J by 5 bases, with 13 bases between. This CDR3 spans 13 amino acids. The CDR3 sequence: CSALVGRTGELFF. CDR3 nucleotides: TGCAGTGCCCTGGTGGGTAGGACCGGGGAGCTGTTTTTT.

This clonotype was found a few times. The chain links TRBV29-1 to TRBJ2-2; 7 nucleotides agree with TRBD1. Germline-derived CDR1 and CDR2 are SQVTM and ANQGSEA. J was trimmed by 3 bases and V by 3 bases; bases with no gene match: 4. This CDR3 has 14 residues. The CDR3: CSVDSGQYTGELFF. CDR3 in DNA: TGCAGCGTTGATTCGGGACAGTACACCGGGGAGCTGTTTTTT.

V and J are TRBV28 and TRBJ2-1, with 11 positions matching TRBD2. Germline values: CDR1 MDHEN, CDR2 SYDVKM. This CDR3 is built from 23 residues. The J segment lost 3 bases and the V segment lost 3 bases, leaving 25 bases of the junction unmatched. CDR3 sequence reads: CASSLESEVGGGLGLAVYNEQFF. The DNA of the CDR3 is TGTGCCAGCAGTTTGGAGTCTGAGGTCGGGGGAGGCTTGGGACTAGCGGTCTACAATGAGCAGTTCTTC.

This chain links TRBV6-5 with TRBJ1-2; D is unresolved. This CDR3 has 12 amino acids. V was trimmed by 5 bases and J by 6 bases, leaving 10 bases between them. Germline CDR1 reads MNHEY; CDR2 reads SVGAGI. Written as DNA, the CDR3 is TGTGCCAGCAGTCGGGCAGGAGATGGCTACACCTTC. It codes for CASSRAGDGYTF.

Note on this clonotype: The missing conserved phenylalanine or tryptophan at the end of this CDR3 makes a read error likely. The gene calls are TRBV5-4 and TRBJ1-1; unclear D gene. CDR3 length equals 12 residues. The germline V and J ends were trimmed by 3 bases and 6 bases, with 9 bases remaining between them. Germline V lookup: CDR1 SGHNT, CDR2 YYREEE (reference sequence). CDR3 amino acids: CASSSPRAEAFL. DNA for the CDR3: TGTGCCAGCAGCTCTCCCCGCGCTGAAGCTTTCTTA.

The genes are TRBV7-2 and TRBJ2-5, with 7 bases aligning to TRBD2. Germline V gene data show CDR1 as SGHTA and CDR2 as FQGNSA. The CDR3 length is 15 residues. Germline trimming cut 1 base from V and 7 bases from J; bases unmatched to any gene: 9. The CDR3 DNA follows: TGTGCCAGCAGCTTAGGGGCTAGCGGTGAGGGGACCCAGTACTTC. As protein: CASSLGASGEGTQYF.

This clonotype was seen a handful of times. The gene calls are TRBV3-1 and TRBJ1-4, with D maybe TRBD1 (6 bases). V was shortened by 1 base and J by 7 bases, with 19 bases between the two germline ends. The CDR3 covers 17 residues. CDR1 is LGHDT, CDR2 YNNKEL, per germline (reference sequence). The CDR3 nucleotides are TGTGCCAGCAGCCAAGCAGCAGGGGAGGGGATTGGTGAAAAACTGTTTTTT. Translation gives CASSQAAGEGIGEKLFF.

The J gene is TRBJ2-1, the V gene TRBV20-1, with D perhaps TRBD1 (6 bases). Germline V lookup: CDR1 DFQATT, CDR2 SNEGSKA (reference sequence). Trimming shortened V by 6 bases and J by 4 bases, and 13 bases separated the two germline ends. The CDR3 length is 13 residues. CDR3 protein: CSATGTGYNEQFF. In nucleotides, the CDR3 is TGCAGTGCGACCGGCACAGGGTACAATGAGCAGTTCTTC.

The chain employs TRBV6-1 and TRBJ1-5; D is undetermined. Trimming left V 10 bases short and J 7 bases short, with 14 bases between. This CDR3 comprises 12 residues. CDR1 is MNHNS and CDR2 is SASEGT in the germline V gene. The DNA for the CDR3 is TGTGCCACCCAAGGTTTCACCCAGCCCCAGCATTTT. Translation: CATQGFTQPQHF.

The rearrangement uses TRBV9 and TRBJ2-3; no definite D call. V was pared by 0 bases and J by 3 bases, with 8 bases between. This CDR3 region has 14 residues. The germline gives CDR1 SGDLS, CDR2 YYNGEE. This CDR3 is CASSVGDFTDTQYF. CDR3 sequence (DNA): TGTGCCAGCAGCGTAGGTGACTTTACAGATACGCAGTATTTT.

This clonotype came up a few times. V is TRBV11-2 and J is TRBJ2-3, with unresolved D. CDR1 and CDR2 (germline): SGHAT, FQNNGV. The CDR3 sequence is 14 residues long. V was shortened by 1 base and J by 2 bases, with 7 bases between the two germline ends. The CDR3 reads CASSLVQDTDTQYF. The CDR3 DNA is TGTGCCAGCAGCTTAGTCCAGGACACAGATACGCAGTATTTT.

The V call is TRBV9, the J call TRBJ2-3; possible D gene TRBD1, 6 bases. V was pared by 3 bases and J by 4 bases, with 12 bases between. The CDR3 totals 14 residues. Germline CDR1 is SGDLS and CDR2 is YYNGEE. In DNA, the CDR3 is TGTGCCAGCAGCGGGGGGCATGGGGCAGATACGCAGTATTTT. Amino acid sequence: CASSGGHGADTQYF.

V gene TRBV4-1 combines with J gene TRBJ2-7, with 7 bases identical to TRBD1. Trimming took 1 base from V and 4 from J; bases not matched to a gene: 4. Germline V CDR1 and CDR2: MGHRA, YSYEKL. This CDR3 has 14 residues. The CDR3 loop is CASSQVGQSYEQYF. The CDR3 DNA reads TGCGCCAGCAGCCAAGTGGGACAGTCGTACGAGCAGTACTTC.

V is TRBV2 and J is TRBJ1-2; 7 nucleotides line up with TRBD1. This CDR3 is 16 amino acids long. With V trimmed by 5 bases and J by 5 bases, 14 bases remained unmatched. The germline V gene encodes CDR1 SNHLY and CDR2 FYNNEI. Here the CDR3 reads CASSTNRGAGAYGYTF. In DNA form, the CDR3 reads TGTGCCAGCAGTACCAACAGGGGCGCGGGGGCATATGGCTACACCTTC.

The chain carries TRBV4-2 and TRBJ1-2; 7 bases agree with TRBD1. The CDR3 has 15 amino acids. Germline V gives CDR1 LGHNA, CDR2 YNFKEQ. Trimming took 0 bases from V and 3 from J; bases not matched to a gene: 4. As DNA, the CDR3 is TGTGCCAGCAGCCAAGACAAGGGGGCGGACTATGGCTACACCTTC. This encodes CASSQDKGADYGYTF.

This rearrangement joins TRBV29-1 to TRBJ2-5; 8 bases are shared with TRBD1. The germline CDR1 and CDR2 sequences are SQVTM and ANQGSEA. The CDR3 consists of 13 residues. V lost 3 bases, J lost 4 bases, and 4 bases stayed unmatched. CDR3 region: CSVDGQGIETQYF. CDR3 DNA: TGCAGCGTTGACGGACAGGGTATAGAGACCCAGTACTTC.

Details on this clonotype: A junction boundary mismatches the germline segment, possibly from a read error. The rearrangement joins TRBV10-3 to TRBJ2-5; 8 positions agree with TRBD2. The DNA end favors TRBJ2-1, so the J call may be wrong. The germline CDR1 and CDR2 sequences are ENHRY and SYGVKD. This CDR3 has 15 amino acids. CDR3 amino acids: CAISQSPGGPNEQFF. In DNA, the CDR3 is TGTGCCATCAGTCAGTCGCCGGGAGGGCCCAATGAGCAGTTCTTC.

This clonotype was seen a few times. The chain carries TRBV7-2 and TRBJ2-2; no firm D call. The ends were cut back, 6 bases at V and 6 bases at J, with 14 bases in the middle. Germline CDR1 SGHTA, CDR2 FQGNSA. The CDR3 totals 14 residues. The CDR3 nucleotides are TGTGCCAGCAGTTTGGGGTTTATCTCCGGGGAGCTGTTTTTT. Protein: CASSLGFISGELFF.

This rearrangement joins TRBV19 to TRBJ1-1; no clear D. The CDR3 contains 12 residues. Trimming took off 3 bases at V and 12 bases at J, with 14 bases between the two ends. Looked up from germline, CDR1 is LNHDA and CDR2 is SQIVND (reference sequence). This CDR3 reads CASSIGQGRTFF. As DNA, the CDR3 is TGTGCCAGTAGTATCGGGCAAGGGAGAACTTTCTTT.

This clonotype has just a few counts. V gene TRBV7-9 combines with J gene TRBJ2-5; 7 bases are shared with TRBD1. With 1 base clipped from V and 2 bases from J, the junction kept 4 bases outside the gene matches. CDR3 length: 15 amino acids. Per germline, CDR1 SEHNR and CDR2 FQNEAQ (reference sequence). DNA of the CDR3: TGTGCCAGCAGCTTAGGCGGCAGGGGGCAAGAGACCCAGTACTTC. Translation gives CASSLGGRGQETQYF.

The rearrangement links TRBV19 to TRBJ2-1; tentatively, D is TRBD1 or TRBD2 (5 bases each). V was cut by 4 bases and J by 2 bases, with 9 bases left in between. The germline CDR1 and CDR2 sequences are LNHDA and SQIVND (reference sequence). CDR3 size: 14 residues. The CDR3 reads CASSTGTAYNEQFF. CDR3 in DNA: TGTGCCAGTAGTACCGGGACCGCCTACAATGAGCAGTTCTTC.

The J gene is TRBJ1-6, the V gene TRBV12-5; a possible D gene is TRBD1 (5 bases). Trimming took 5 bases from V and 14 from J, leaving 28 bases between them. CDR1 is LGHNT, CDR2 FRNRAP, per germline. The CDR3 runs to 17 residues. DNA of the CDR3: TGTGCTAGTGGTCAAGAGACCGGGGCTCATCCACGCGTTACCCTCCACTTT. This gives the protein CASGQETGAHPRVTLHF.

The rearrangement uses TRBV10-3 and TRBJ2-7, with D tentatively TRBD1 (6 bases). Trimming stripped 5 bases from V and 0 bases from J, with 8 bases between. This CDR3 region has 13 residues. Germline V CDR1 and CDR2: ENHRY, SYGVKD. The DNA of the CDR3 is TGTGCCATCAGTCCGGGACACTCCTACGAGCAGTACTTC. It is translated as CAISPGHSYEQYF.

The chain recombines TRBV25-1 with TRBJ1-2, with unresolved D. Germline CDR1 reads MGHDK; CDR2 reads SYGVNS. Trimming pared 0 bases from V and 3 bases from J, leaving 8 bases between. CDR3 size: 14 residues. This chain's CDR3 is CASSEYYKDYGYTF. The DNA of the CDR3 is TGTGCCAGCAGTGAATATTACAAGGACTATGGCTACACCTTC.